This is a list of T cell receptor beta chains from one sample in a study of human T cells and chemical hapten exposure. TCRdb passed the RACE reads through MiXCR, listing each CDR3 protein once. The profile shows 150,000 to 200,000 distinct CDR3 sequences, around a quarter of them singletons. This material consisted of whole blood, taken in connection with sensitization to the hapten diphenylcyclopropenone (DPC). Receptors were obtained from a young woman with alopecia areata. Some clones in this sample may be carry-over from other donors' samples. Both conserved end residues are part of each CDR3. Each record gives: V gene, CDR3 length, clone size, D gene, J gene, CDR3 DNA, CDR3 protein. D genes are given only for firm matches. The size of a clone is reported for some rows only, either as once, few or many, or as a class for expanded clones.

TRBV10-2	15	few	.	TRBJ2-1	TGCGCCAGCACTGTTGGGCGGGGATTTTACAATGAGCAGTTCTTC	CASTVGRGFYNEQFF
TRBV12-2	17	.	.	TRBJ1-3	TGTGCAAGTCGACAGCTCGGGACACTTAAAATCGGAAACACCATATATTTT	CASRQLGTLKIGNTIYF
TRBV29-1	13	.	TRBD2	TRBJ2-3	TGCAGCGTGTGGGGGGGTAGCACAGATACGCAGTATTTT	CSVWGGSTDTQYF
TRBV11-1	11	many	.	TRBJ2-1	TGTGCCAGCAGCTTAGTCACAGAGCAGTTCTTC	CASSLVTEQFF
TRBV2	12	few	.	TRBJ1-4	TGTGCCAGCAGGGGGGGCAGAGAAAAACTGTTTTTT	CASRGGREKLFF
TRBV4-3	14	few	.	TRBJ2-1	TGCGCCAGCAGCCAAGAGTCTCTAGGGAATGAGCAGTTCTTC	CASSQESLGNEQFF
TRBV7-2	12	.	TRBD2	TRBJ2-7	TGTGCCAGCAGCCCGGCGGGCGGGAGATTCACCTTC	CASSPAGGRFTF
TRBV10-3	13	.	.	TRBJ2-7	TGTGCCATCAGCCCACAGGGTATCTACGAGCAGTACTTC	CAISPQGIYEQYF
TRBV29-1	12	.	.	TRBJ2-7	TGCAGCGTTCGTAGGCCCTCCTACGAGCAGTACTTC	CSVRRPSYEQYF
TRBV4-1	17	.	.	TRBJ1-3	TGCGCCAGCAGCCAAGTTTCATCCATCAGCTCTGGAAACACCATATATTTT	CASSQVSSISSGNTIYF
TRBV7-9	14	once	.	TRBJ2-2	TGTGCCAGCAGCTACCTCCTGACGGCCGGGGAGCTGTTTTTT	CASSYLLTAGELFF
TRBV6-6	13	few	.	TRBJ1-5	TGTGCCAGCAGTCAGGGGTCCGGGCAGCCCCAGCATTTT	CASSQGSGQPQHF
TRBV9	12	few	.	TRBJ2-2	TGTGCCAGCAGCCCCTACACCGGGGAGCTGTTTTTT	CASSPYTGELFF
TRBV5-1	16	.	TRBD2	TRBJ2-3	TGCGCCAGCAGCTTGAACCTAGCGGGGGAGGCGGCCACGCAGTATTTT	CASSLNLAGEAATQYF
TRBV7-9	14	few	.	TRBJ2-3	TGTGCCAGCATCATGGGGTATAGCACAGATACGCAGTATTTT	CASIMGYSTDTQYF
TRBV18	14	.	.	TRBJ1-1	TGTGCCAGCTCACCAACGATAGATCACACTGAAGCTTTCTTT	CASSPTIDHTEAFF
TRBV6-2/TRBV6-3	11	once	.	TRBJ2-1	TGTGCCAGCAGTTATGCTGATGAGCAGTTCTTC	CASSYADEQFF
TRBV9	16	.	TRBD2	TRBJ2-2	TGTGCCAGCAGCAAGGCGATAGCGGGAGGAATCGCGGAGCTGTTTTTT	CASSKAIAGGIAELFF
TRBV6-1	12	few	.	TRBJ2-7	TGTGCCAGCAGTGAACATAGTTACGAGCAGTACTTC	CASSEHSYEQYF
TRBV5-1	15	few	TRBD1	TRBJ1-1	TGCGCCAGCAGCCTCGGACAGGCTCGGAACACTGAAGCTTTCTTT	CASSLGQARNTEAFF
TRBV9	19	.	TRBD2	TRBJ2-1	TGTGCCAGCAGCGTCGGACTAGCGGGAGGTAGTGGGTCCTACAATGAGCAGTTCTTC	CASSVGLAGGSGSYNEQFF
TRBV4-3	13	.	.	TRBJ2-1	TGCGCCAGCAGCCAAGTGGGCGGAACCGAGCAGTTCTTC	CASSQVGGTEQFF
TRBV6-2/TRBV6-3	15	few	.	TRBJ2-2	TGTGCCAGCAGTGAAGGAAACCCGAACACCGGGGAGCTGTTTTTT	CASSEGNPNTGELFF
TRBV12-3/TRBV12-4	13	.	.	TRBJ1-1	TGTGCCAGCAGTTTCTGGGAGGGCACTGAAGCTTTCTTT	CASSFWEGTEAFF
TRBV5-4	11	.	.	TRBJ2-7	TGTGCCAGCAGCTTCGACGCAGAGCAGTACTTC	CASSFDAEQYF
TRBV20-1	14	many	.	TRBJ2-4	TGCAGTGCTAGAGATCCCCGGACAGAAAGCATTCAGTACTTC	CSARDPRTESIQYF
TRBV29-1	12	few	.	TRBJ1-2	TGCAGCGTTGCCCCTTCTTTTTATGGCTACACCTTC	CSVAPSFYGYTF
TRBV7-2	14	.	TRBD2	TRBJ2-1	TGTGCCAGCAGCTTTCTAGCGGGGGGCAATGAGCAGTTCTTC	CASSFLAGGNEQFF
TRBV6-6	13	.	.	TRBJ2-7	TGTGCCAGCAGGCACCGGGCCCACCACGAGCAGTACTTC	CASRHRAHHEQYF
TRBV7-2	16	few	TRBD1	TRBJ2-5	TGTGCCAGCTCCGACAGGGGTGGGCTAGCACAAGAGACCCAGTACTTC	CASSDRGGLAQETQYF
TRBV7-2	16	.	TRBD2	TRBJ2-1	TGTGCCAGCAGCTCCCTCCCGGGACTAGCGGACAATGAGCAGTTCTTC	CASSSLPGLADNEQFF
TRBV5-6	13	.	.	TRBJ2-3	TGTGCCAGCAGCCCGGCAGGGCCAGATACGCAGTATTTT	CASSPAGPDTQYF
TRBV11-2	16	few	.	TRBJ2-5	TGTGCCAGCAGTCCTACAGGAAGCGCGCGGCAAGAGACCCAGTACTTC	CASSPTGSARQETQYF
TRBV7-8	14	.	TRBD2	TRBJ2-7	TGTGCCAGCAGCTTAGTCACTAGCGGGAACGAGCAGTACTTC	CASSLVTSGNEQYF
TRBV7-9	15	.	TRBD1	TRBJ2-7	TGTGCCAGCAGCCCGCAAGACAGGGCCCCCTACGAGCAGTACTTC	CASSPQDRAPYEQYF
TRBV6-2/TRBV6-3	13	once	TRBD1	TRBJ1-1	TGTGCCAGCAGTGAGCCGGGACAGCGAAAAGCTTTCTTT	CASSEPGQRKAFF